A single sample gave rise to the 23 T cell receptor beta chains below, sequenced in a study of blood T cell repertoires in COVID-19. This table comes from immunoSEQ multiplex PCR, and its TCRdb copy is limited to in-frame clones, with some not included. The sample includes 90,000 to 150,000 clones, roughly four fifths of them seen just once. The source material was peripheral blood. The receptors derive from a human donor in a cohort sampled during active COVID-19.

The gene calls are TRBV11-2 and TRBJ1-1, with 8 bases lining up with TRBD1. V trimming: 1 base; J trimming: 3 bases; junction bases outside the gene matches: 7. Germline CDR1 reads SGHAT; CDR2 reads FQNNGV. The CDR3 has 16 amino acids. The CDR3 DNA is TGTGCCAGCAGCTTAGTGTCAGGGGGCAGGGACACTGAAGCTTTCTTT. Its translation is CASSLVSGGRDTEAFF.

The chain joins TRBV5-4 to TRBJ2-7, with 8 bases fitting TRBD1. Germline values: CDR1 SGHNT, CDR2 YYREEE (reference sequence). V lost 1 base, J lost 4 bases, and 4 bases stayed unmatched. This CDR3 is 14 amino acids long. CDR3 sequence: CASSLSRGRYEQYF. In nucleotides, the CDR3 is TGTGCCAGCAGCTTGTCCAGGGGGCGTTACGAGCAGTACTTC.

The chain links TRBV29-1 to TRBJ2-7; D possibly corresponds to TRBD2 (6 bases). Germline values: CDR1 SQVTM, CDR2 ANQGSEA. The V end was cut by 4 bases, the J end by 2 bases, with 12 bases between. The CDR3 sequence is 13 residues long. This CDR3 reads CSVVEGPPYEQYF. The DNA for the CDR3 is TGCAGCGTTGTGGAGGGGCCCCCCTACGAGCAGTACTTC.

The V and J genes are TRBV19 and TRBJ1-5, with 7 bases that match TRBD1. There are 15 residues in the CDR3. V gave up 3 bases and J gave up 0 bases; unmatched junction bases: 2. Germline V gene lookup returns CDR1 LNHDA and CDR2 SQIVND (reference sequence). The CDR3 sequence is CASSMTGYSNQPQHF. CDR3 DNA sequence: TGTGCCAGTAGTATGACAGGGTATAGCAATCAGCCCCAGCATTTT.

The rearrangement links TRBV3-1 (or the pseudogene TRBV3-2) to TRBJ2-5; TRBD2 matches 7 bases. The junction had 9 bases not matched to a gene; V was cut back by 7 bases and J by 4 bases. The CDR3 totals 14 residues. The germline V gene has CDR1 LGHDT and CDR2 YNNKEL (reference sequence). The CDR3 sequence: CASTSTSEIETQYF. The CDR3, as DNA: TGTGCCAGCACCTCCACTAGCGAGATAGAGACCCAGTACTTC.

The genes are TRBV19 and TRBJ1-5, with 10 bases matching TRBD1. V shed 3 bases and J 4 bases; nucleotides not matched to a gene: 9. The length of the CDR3 is 17 residues. The germline V gene has CDR1 LNHDA and CDR2 SQIVND (reference sequence). The chain's CDR3 is CASSMMGTGALNQPQHF. CDR3 in DNA: TGTGCCAGTAGTATGATGGGGACAGGGGCCCTAAATCAGCCCCAGCATTTT.

This chain uses TRBV7-8 with TRBJ2-7; TRBD1 is a possible D gene (6 bases). Trimming took off 0 bases at V and 2 bases at J, with 14 bases between the two ends. Germline values: CDR1 SGHVS, CDR2 FQNEAQ. The CDR3 contains 16 residues. Here the CDR3 reads CASSLATDRATYEQYF. The DNA of the CDR3 is TGTGCCAGCAGCTTAGCCACGGACAGAGCCACCTACGAGCAGTACTTC.

V and J are TRBV6-6 and TRBJ2-7; 8 bases are shared with TRBD1. The CDR3 has 14 residues. Germline CDR1 MNHNY, CDR2 SVGAGI (reference sequence). With V trimmed by 2 bases and J by 2 bases, 2 bases remained unmatched. The CDR3 sequence: CASSYGQGAYEQYF. CDR3 bases: TGTGCCAGCAGTTACGGACAGGGAGCCTACGAGCAGTACTTC.

The gene calls are TRBV15 and TRBJ2-5; 9 bases agree with TRBD2. CDR3 length equals 15 residues. Germline V gives CDR1 LNHNV, CDR2 YYDKDF (reference sequence). After removal of 6 bases from V and 3 bases from J, the junction contained 8 bases not matched to a gene. CDR3 amino acids: CATSSLIAGEETQYF. As DNA, the CDR3 is TGTGCCACCAGTTCTCTGATAGCGGGGGAAGAGACCCAGTACTTC.

The rearrangement uses TRBV10-3 and TRBJ1-1; a possible D gene is TRBD1 (6 bases). This CDR3 has 14 residues. The V gene's germline CDR1 is ENHRY and CDR2 SYGVKD. The V end was cut by 3 bases, the J end by 4 bases, with 12 bases between. CDR3 sequence: CAISEGGAGTEAFF. CDR3 coding DNA: TGTGCCATCAGTGAAGGGGGGGCGGGCACTGAAGCTTTCTTT.

This clone was detected a few times. The chain employs TRBV3-1 (or the pseudogene TRBV3-2) and TRBJ2-1; 15 bases align to TRBD2. Germline V gene data show CDR1 as LGHDT and CDR2 as YNNKEL (reference sequence). The CDR3 consists of 16 residues. With V trimmed by 5 bases and J by 7 bases, 6 bases remained unmatched. The DNA for the CDR3 is TGTGCCAGCAGCAAGGGACTAGCGGGGGGAGGTAATGAGCAGTTCTTC. Its translation is CASSKGLAGGGNEQFF.

This chain's CDR3 is CASSPSRQGRNSPLHF. DNA for the CDR3: TGTGCCAGTAGTCCGTCCAGACAGGGTCGCAATTCACCCCTCCACTTT. The chain has TRBV19 and TRBJ1-6, with 7 bases fitting TRBD1. Germline CDR1 is LNHDA and CDR2 is SQIVND (reference sequence). The CDR3 contains 16 residues. Germline trimming cut 5 bases from V and 7 bases from J; bases unmatched to any gene: 11. The entire variable domain, with the rest obtained from reference TRBV19 and TRBJ1-6, is as follows: DGGITQSPKYLFRKEGQNVTLSCEQNLNHDAMYWYRQDPGQGLRLIYYSQIVNDFQKGDIAEGYSVSREKKESFPLTVTSAQKNPTAFYLCASSPSRQGRNSPLHFGNGTRLTVT.

J is TRBJ1-3 and V is TRBV18; weak D call: TRBD1 (5 bases). Trimming shortened V by 6 bases and J by 0 bases, and 12 bases separated the two germline ends. Germline V gene data show CDR1 as KGHSH and CDR2 as LQKENI. The CDR3 runs to 15 residues. CDR3 region: CASSPTGDSGNTIYF. The CDR3 DNA follows: TGTGCCAGCTCGCCCACAGGAGACTCTGGAAACACCATATATTTT.

The rearrangement uses TRBV4-3 and TRBJ2-1, with 9 bases lining up with TRBD2. CDR1 and CDR2 from the germline V gene are LGHNA and YSLEER. The V gene end was trimmed by 0 bases and the J gene end by 5 bases; junction bases not matched to a gene: 5. The CDR3 loop spans 16 amino acids. Here the CDR3 reads CASSQDRGGANNEQFF. CDR3 nucleotide sequence: TGCGCCAGCAGCCAAGATCGCGGGGGGGCCAACAATGAGCAGTTCTTC.

The chain combines TRBV18 with TRBJ2-5; perhaps TRBD1 as D (5 bases). CDR3 length: 13 residues. Germline values: CDR1 KGHSH, CDR2 LQKENI. V lost 4 bases, J lost 5 bases, and 11 bases lay in between. This CDR3 reads CASSRQGRETQYF. The DNA for the CDR3 is TGTGCCAGCTCACGGCAGGGTAGGGAGACCCAGTACTTC.

V gene TRBV6-6 combines with J gene TRBJ2-7, with D possibly being TRBD1 (5 bases). Germline V gene data show CDR1 as MNHNY and CDR2 as SVGAGI (reference sequence). CDR3 length: 13 amino acids. Between the trimmed V and J ends, which lost 6 bases and 6 bases, there was a span of 15 bases. CDR3: CASSSQLGLEQYF. CDR3 in DNA: TGTGCCAGCAGCTCCCAACTGGGGCTCGAGCAGTACTTC.

J is TRBJ1-6 and V is TRBV19; TRBD1 agrees at 9 bases. The V gene end was trimmed by 6 bases and the J gene end by 9 bases; junction bases not matched to a gene: 6. The CDR3 runs to 14 residues. Germline CDR1 is LNHDA and CDR2 is SQIVND (reference sequence). The DNA of the CDR3 is TGTGCCAGTAGCGTGGGACAGGGCGGTTCACCCCTCCACTTT. Its translation is CASSVGQGGSPLHF.

The V and J genes are TRBV2 and TRBJ2-1; 7 bases map to TRBD2. Unmatched junction bases numbered 6, after V lost 0 bases and J lost 4 bases. This CDR3 has 16 amino acids. From germline, CDR1 is SNHLY and CDR2 FYNNEI. The CDR3 DNA reads TGTGCCAGCAGTGAAGCGCGGGACTACCGTTACAATGAGCAGTTCTTC. Translation: CASSEARDYRYNEQFF. The full variable domain, its missing parts supplied by reference TRBV2 and TRBJ2-1, is EPEVTQTPSHQVTQMGQEVILRCVPISNHLYFYWYRQILGQKVEFLVSFYNNEISEKSEIFDDQFSVERPDGSNFTLKIRSTKLEDSAMYFCASSEARDYRYNEQFFGPGTRLTVL.

The rearrangement joins TRBV11-2 to TRBJ1-2, with 7 bases identical to TRBD1. The CDR3 runs 15 residues. J was trimmed by 2 bases and V by 5 bases; bases with no gene match: 8. Germline assignment: CDR1 SGHAT and CDR2 FQNNGV. For the CDR3, the DNA is TGTGCCAGCAGCCTCCCGACAGGGAACAACTATGGCTACACCTTC. Its translation is CASSLPTGNNYGYTF. Full variable domain (outside the CDR3, taken from reference TRBV11-2 and TRBJ1-2): EAGVAQSPRYKIIEKRQSVAFWCNPISGHATLYWYQQILGQGPKLLIQFQNNGVVDDSQLPKDRFSAERLKGVDSTLKIQPAKLEDSAVYLCASSLPTGNNYGYTFGSGTRLTVV.

This sequence joins TRBV27 and TRBJ2-1; unclear D gene. The V and J ends lost 6 bases and 1 base respectively, with 16 bases between them. The CDR3 is 16 amino acids. Germline lookup yields CDR1 MNHEY and CDR2 SMNVEV (reference sequence). DNA for the CDR3: TGTGCCAGCAGCCCCGAGGCCCCACCTTCCTACAATGAGCAGTTCTTC. It yields the protein CASSPEAPPSYNEQFF.

On this clone itself: A read error may produce the germline difference seen at one junction end. The chain recombines TRBV7-9 with TRBJ2-1; TRBD2 matches 7 bases. Germline-derived CDR1 and CDR2 are SEHNR and FQNEAQ (reference sequence). The CDR3 covers 14 residues. The DNA of the CDR3 is TGTGCCAGCAGCGCAGGGACTACCTACAATGAGCAGCTCTTC. It is translated as CASSAGTTYNEQLF. Full variable domain (rest looked up from reference TRBV7-9 and TRBJ2-1): DTGVSQNPRHKITKRGQNVTFRCDPISEHNRLYWYRQTLGQGPEFLTYFQNEAQLEKSRLLSDRFSAERPKGSFSTLEIQRTEQGDSAMYLCASSAGTTYNEQLFGPGTRLTVL.

The V gene is TRBV6-5, the J gene TRBJ2-1; unclear D gene. This CDR3 is built from 13 residues. Germline V gene data show CDR1 as MNHEY and CDR2 as SVGAGI. Between the trimmed V and J ends, which lost 6 bases and 1 base, there was a span of 7 bases. DNA for the CDR3: TGTGCCAGCAGGGCGGCTTCCTACAATGAGCAGTTCTTC. Translated: CASRAASYNEQFF.

This clone was counted only a few times. The gene calls are TRBV6-5 and TRBJ2-7; the match to TRBD2 covers 7 bases. The CDR3 loop spans 15 amino acids. With V trimmed by 7 bases and J by 1 base, 10 bases remained unmatched. Germline CDR1 MNHEY, CDR2 SVGAGI. CDR3 residues: CASKKRIAGSYEQYF. As DNA, the CDR3 is TGTGCCAGCAAGAAGCGGATAGCGGGTTCCTACGAGCAGTACTTC.